The 25 T cell receptor beta chains reported below all come from one sample, sequenced in a study of cytomegalovirus exposure and HLA in healthy donors. Use of 60 Vbeta and 13 Jbeta primers characterized the PCR. Method: immunoSEQ multiplex PCR; TCRdb's copy keeps in-frame clones and lacks some. The repertoire holds some 150,000 clones, approximately 79% seen once, with more than 3.5% in the top ten. The sequencing sample was made of PBMCs. Receptors originate from a man between 35 and 55 years old in good health and CMV-seronegative.

The chain couples TRBV5-1 to TRBJ2-7, with D possibly matching TRBD2 (5 bases). CDR3 length equals 16 residues. Germline V gene sequence: CDR1 SGHRS, CDR2 YFSETQ. Trimming took off 4 bases at V and 2 bases at J, with 19 bases between the two ends. CDR3 bases: TGCGCCAGCAGCCGACAAGGAGCGGACTCTCCCTACGAGCAGTACTTC. As protein: CASSRQGADSPYEQYF.

The rearrangement joins TRBV20-1 to TRBJ2-1; weak D call: TRBD2 (6 bases). CDR3 size: 11 residues. The germline V gene has CDR1 DFQATT and CDR2 SNEGSKA (reference sequence). CDR3 region: CRGPTSHEQFF. CDR3 DNA sequence: TGCAGGGGACCGACTAGTCATGAGCAGTTCTTC.

This clone has only one observation. V is TRBV27 and J is TRBJ2-7, with D uncertain. This CDR3 comprises 13 residues. Germline lookup yields CDR1 MNHEY and CDR2 SMNVEV (reference sequence). V lost 3 bases, J lost 2 bases, and 8 bases lay in between. The CDR3 loop reads CASSFGPTYEQYF. The CDR3 DNA sequence: TGTGCCAGCAGTTTTGGGCCAACCTACGAGCAGTACTTC.

This clone was found a few times. This chain links TRBV5-6 with TRBJ1-1, with D perhaps TRBD1 (5 bases). Trimming removed 0 bases from V and 0 bases from J, with 15 bases in between. CDR3 length: 17 amino acids. CDR1 and CDR2 from the germline V gene are SGHDT and YYEEEE. Here the CDR3 reads CASSLEGRSGMNTEAFF. CDR3 DNA: TGTGCCAGCAGCTTGGAGGGGAGGTCGGGTATGAACACTGAAGCTTTCTTT. Filled out from reference TRBV5-6 and TRBJ1-1, the complete variable domain reads DAGVTQSPTHLIKTRGQQVTLRCSPKSGHDTVSWYQQALGQGPQFIFQYYEEEERQRGNFPDRFSGHQFPNYSSELNVNALLLGDSALYLCASSLEGRSGMNTEAFFGQGTRLTVV.

In nucleotides, the CDR3 is TGTGCCAGCACCCCGTATCCGGAGACCCAGTACTTC. Translating it yields CASTPYPETQYF. The gene calls are TRBV2 and TRBJ2-5; no definite D call. Germline V gene data show CDR1 as SNHLY and CDR2 as FYNNEI. V was trimmed by 7 bases and J by 5 bases, leaving 11 bases between them. The CDR3 sequence is 12 residues long.

This clone was observed a handful of times. V and J are TRBV6-4 and TRBJ2-3, with D perhaps TRBD2 (5 bases). The CDR3 is 16 amino acids. CDR1 and CDR2 (germline): MRHNA, SNTAGT. V lost 4 bases and J 3 bases, leaving 17 bases between the germline ends. The CDR3 nucleotides read TGTGCCAGCAGTGCCCAATCAACTAGTCGAACAGATACGCAGTATTTT. It encodes CASSAQSTSRTDTQYF.

A few counts support this clone. The chain links TRBV28 to TRBJ1-4, with 10 positions matching TRBD1. CDR3 size: 16 residues. Per the germline V gene, CDR1 is MDHEN and CDR2 is SYDVKM. Trimming removed 4 bases from V and 5 bases from J; junction bases left unmatched: 7. The chain's CDR3 is CASSSPGQGVNEKLFF. CDR3 DNA sequence: TGTGCCAGCAGTTCACCCGGACAGGGGGTAAATGAAAAACTGTTTTTT. The full variable domain, its missing parts supplied by reference TRBV28 and TRBJ1-4, is DVKVTQSSRYLVKRTGEKVFLECVQDMDHENMFWYRQDPGLGLRLIYFSYDVKMKEKGDIPEGYSVSREKKERFSLILESASTNQTSMYLCASSSPGQGVNEKLFFGSGTQLSVL.

V and J are TRBV4-1 and TRBJ2-7, with 10 positions matching TRBD1. Germline trimming cut 0 bases from V and 4 bases from J; bases unmatched to any gene: 6. The CDR3 extends over 16 amino acids. In germline, CDR1 is MGHRA, CDR2 YSYEKL. CDR3 nucleotide sequence: TGCGCCAGCAGCCAAGACGAAGGACAGGGGGGATACGAGCAGTACTTC. This gives the protein CASSQDEGQGGYEQYF.

The J gene is TRBJ2-7, the V gene TRBV29-1; 9 bases line up with TRBD1. J was trimmed by 5 bases and V by 1 base; bases with no gene match: 6. CDR1 and CDR2 from the germline V gene are SQVTM and ANQGSEA. This CDR3 region has 14 residues. The CDR3 loop reads CSVEVTGGFDEQYF. The CDR3 DNA reads TGCAGCGTTGAAGTCACAGGGGGCTTTGACGAGCAGTACTTC.

The chain links TRBV7-2 to TRBJ1-1; D is unresolved. CDR1 and CDR2 from the germline V gene are SGHTA and FQGNSA. The CDR3 spans 14 residues. Trimming stripped 2 bases from V and 3 bases from J, with 10 bases between. Here the CDR3 reads CASSLLSSYTEAFF. The CDR3 nucleotides read TGTGCCAGCAGCTTACTTTCCAGTTACACTGAAGCTTTCTTT.

The V and J genes are TRBV28 and TRBJ2-7, with 7 bases aligning to TRBD1. With V trimmed by 7 bases and J by 2 bases, 5 bases remained unmatched. CDR1 is MDHEN and CDR2 is SYDVKM in the germline V gene. The CDR3 runs to 13 residues. DNA of the CDR3: TGTGCCAGCAAGAGGCAGGGGGCCTACGAGCAGTACTTC. Amino acid sequence: CASKRQGAYEQYF.

This rearrangement joins TRBV9 to TRBJ2-2, with TRBD1 matching over 9 bases. The V and J ends lost 4 bases and 0 bases, in that order; junction bases with no gene match: 4. The CDR3 is 16 amino acids. Germline V lookup: CDR1 SGDLS, CDR2 YYNGEE. The CDR3 loop reads CASSLRDRANTGELFF. The CDR3 DNA sequence: TGTGCCAGCAGCCTGAGGGACAGGGCGAACACCGGGGAGCTGTTTTTT.

The rearrangement links TRBV11-2 to TRBJ2-2; D is perhaps TRBD1 (6 bases). V was shortened by 0 bases and J by 6 bases, with 11 bases between the two germline ends. This CDR3 contains 15 residues. The germline CDR1 and CDR2 sequences are SGHAT and FQNNGV. CDR3 bases: TGTGCCAGCAGCTTAGATGGAACAGGGTCCGGGGAGCTGTTTTTT. Its translation: CASSLDGTGSGELFF.

The chain uses TRBV30 and TRBJ2-7; 7 bases map to TRBD1. This CDR3 comprises 16 residues. With V trimmed by 2 bases and J by 0 bases, 10 bases remained unmatched. Germline values: CDR1 GTSNPN, CDR2 SVGIG (reference sequence). The CDR3 sequence: CAWSFDRVRGSYEQYF. The DNA of the CDR3 is TGTGCCTGGAGTTTCGACAGGGTGAGGGGCTCCTACGAGCAGTACTTC.

This clone was seen more than once but under ten times. The chain joins TRBV2 to TRBJ2-1; the D gene is possibly TRBD1 (5 bases). V lost 4 bases and J 3 bases, leaving 10 bases between the germline ends. The CDR3 totals 14 residues. CDR1 is SNHLY and CDR2 is FYNNEI in the germline V gene. The CDR3 is CASSGQRYYNEQFF. Written as DNA, the CDR3 is TGTGCCAGCAGTGGACAGCGCTACTACAATGAGCAGTTCTTC.

V is TRBV18 and J is TRBJ2-3, with 8 bases fitting TRBD2. Germline V gives CDR1 KGHSH, CDR2 LQKENI. The CDR3 has 15 amino acids. J lost 2 bases, V lost 5 bases, and 6 bases had no gene match. DNA for the CDR3: TGTGCCAGCTCATCCGCGGGGGGAAACACAGATACGCAGTATTTT. Protein product: CASSSAGGNTDTQYF. Full variable domain (remainder filled in from reference TRBV18 and TRBJ2-3): NAGVMQNPRHLVRRRGQEARLRCSPMKGHSHVYWYRQLPEEGLKFMVYLQKENIIDESGMPKERFSAEFPKEGPSILRIQQVVRGDSAAYFCASSSAGGNTDTQYFGPGTRLTVL.

The CDR3 spells CASSQDSGGGNTIYF. CDR3 sequence (DNA): TGCGCCAGCAGCCAAGATTCCGGGGGTGGAAACACCATATATTTT. J is TRBJ1-3 and V is TRBV4-3, with D tentatively TRBD1 (5 bases). The CDR3 runs 15 residues. V was clipped by 0 bases and J by 3 bases, with 9 bases between them. CDR1 and CDR2 (germline): LGHNA, YSLEER.

The gene calls are TRBV27 and TRBJ2-5, with TRBD2 matching over 9 bases. This CDR3 has 18 residues. Germline loops: CDR1 MNHEY, CDR2 SMNVEV (reference sequence). After removal of 4 bases from V and 1 base from J, the junction contained 13 bases not matched to a gene. CDR3: CASSSNPGTSSLQETQYF. As DNA, the CDR3 is TGTGCCAGCAGTTCCAACCCCGGGACTAGCAGTCTCCAAGAGACCCAGTACTTC.

The chain links TRBV4-3 to TRBJ1-2; weak D call: TRBD1 (5 bases). CDR3 length: 15 amino acids. Per germline, CDR1 LGHNA and CDR2 YSLEER. Deletions cut 0 bases from V and 5 bases from J, with 13 bases between. The CDR3 DNA reads TGCGCCAGCAGCCAAGATTTGGAGACAGCATATGGCTACACCTTC. Residues: CASSQDLETAYGYTF.

This sequence joins TRBV2 and TRBJ1-5, with TRBD1 matching 7 bases. The CDR3 runs to 15 residues. Germline trimming cut 11 bases from V and 5 bases from J; bases unmatched to any gene: 15. Germline V gene lookup returns CDR1 SNHLY and CDR2 FYNNEI. The CDR3 nucleotides read TGTGCCTGGAAAGCCGGACAGGCACGCGATCAGCCCCAGCATTTT. It is translated as CAWKAGQARDQPQHF.

The count of this clone is one. The chain recombines TRBV5-1 with TRBJ2-7; 14 nucleotides match TRBD2. The CDR3 sequence is 17 residues long. V was clipped by 4 bases and J by 2 bases; unmatched bases: 8. CDR1 is SGHRS and CDR2 is YFSETQ in the germline V gene. This chain's CDR3 is CASSIGLAGGPTYEQYF. The CDR3 nucleotides read TGCGCCAGCAGCATTGGACTAGCGGGGGGCCCGACCTACGAGCAGTACTTC. The variable domain in full, with the rest retrieved from reference TRBV5-1 and TRBJ2-7, is KAGVTQTPRYLIKTRGQQVTLSCSPISGHRSVSWYQQTPGQGLQFLFEYFSETQRNKGNFPGRFSGRQFSNSRSEMNVSTLELGDSALYLCASSIGLAGGPTYEQYFGPGTRLTVT.

The chain recombines TRBV4-3 with TRBJ2-7; 7 positions match TRBD1. After removal of 5 bases from V and 3 bases from J, the junction contained 13 bases not matched to a gene. Germline values: CDR1 LGHNA, CDR2 YSLEER. The CDR3 loop spans 16 amino acids. For the CDR3, the DNA is TGCGCCAGCAGCACCCATGGACAGGAGGCGGGCTACGAGCAGTACTTC. This codes for CASSTHGQEAGYEQYF.

This clone was seen only once. The chain couples TRBV7-8 to TRBJ1-2; D not resolved. Germline V gene lookup returns CDR1 SGHVS and CDR2 FQNEAQ. V was trimmed by 0 bases and J by 2 bases, leaving 10 bases between them. The length of the CDR3 is 15 residues. This CDR3 is CASSLASGFNYGYTF. Here the CDR3 DNA reads TGTGCCAGCAGCTTAGCCTCGGGATTCAACTATGGCTACACCTTC.

V usage is TRBV6-5 and J usage is TRBJ2-7; 7 bases fit TRBD1. From germline, CDR1 is MNHEY and CDR2 SVGAGI. V shed 6 bases, J shed 4 bases, and the junction held 12 bases outside the gene matches. This CDR3 contains 15 residues. DNA for the CDR3: TGTGCCAGCAGGGGGCCAGGGGGATGGGGGTACGAGCAGTACTTC. Amino acids: CASRGPGGWGYEQYF.

The chain employs TRBV27 and TRBJ1-2, with TRBD1 matching 11 bases. Germline CDR1 MNHEY, CDR2 SMNVEV (reference sequence). The V segment lost 6 bases and the J segment 4 bases; nucleotides outside the gene matches: 4. This CDR3 has 14 amino acids. This CDR3 is CASSPGQGVYGYTF. As DNA, the CDR3 is TGTGCCAGCAGCCCGGGACAGGGGGTCTATGGCTACACCTTC.